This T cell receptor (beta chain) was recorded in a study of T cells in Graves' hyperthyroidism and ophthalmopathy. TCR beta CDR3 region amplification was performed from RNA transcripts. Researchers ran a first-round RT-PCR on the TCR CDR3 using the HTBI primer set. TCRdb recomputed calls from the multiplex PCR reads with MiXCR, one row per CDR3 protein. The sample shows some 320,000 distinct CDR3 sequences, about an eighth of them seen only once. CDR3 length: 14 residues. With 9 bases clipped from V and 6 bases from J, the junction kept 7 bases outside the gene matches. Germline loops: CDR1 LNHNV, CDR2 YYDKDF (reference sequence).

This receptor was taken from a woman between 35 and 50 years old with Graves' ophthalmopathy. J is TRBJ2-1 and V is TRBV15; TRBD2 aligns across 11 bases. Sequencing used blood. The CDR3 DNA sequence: TGTGCCACAAATAGCGGGAGGGCCCTCAATGAGCAGTTCTTC. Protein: CATNSGRALNEQFF.